This T cell receptor beta chain was documented in a study of cytomegalovirus exposure and HLA in healthy donors. Primers included in the PCR were 60 Vbeta and 13 Jbeta primers. TCRdb's table, derived via immunoSEQ multiplex PCR, lists solely in-frame clones and lacks some. The repertoire holds about 140,000 clones, 80% seen once, with about 4.3% in the top ten. Study observations and caveats: In a later analysis, specific HLA alleles were associated with more than 15,000 TCR beta sequences at a 0.05 false discovery rate. TCR beta chain V- and J-gene trimming was linked, in a later analysis, to a missense variant in DCLRE1C.

CDR1 and CDR2 from the germline V gene are MNHEY and SVGAGI. The CDR3 sequence is 12 residues long. The V segment lost 6 bases and the J segment 8 bases; nucleotides outside the gene matches: 4. This clone was seen a handful of times. The antigen is not known. This chain links TRBV6-5 with TRBJ1-2, with 9 positions matching TRBD1. The sequence came from a man between 40 and 49 years old in good health and CMV-seronegative. Sequenced: PBMCs. CDR3 nucleotides: TGTGCCAGCAGCCGACAGGGGGACGGCTACACCTTC. Residues: CASSRQGDGYTF.